The 13 T cell receptor beta chains listed next were all sequenced from one sample in a study of OX40 agonist ivuxolimab in advanced cancers. TCRdb's table, derived via immunoSEQ multiplex PCR, lists solely in-frame clones and lacks some. The sample includes 100,000 to 150,000 clones, just under 95% of them seen just once. The source material was CD4+ or CD8+ T cells sorted from blood, sampled in a trial of the OX40 agonist ivuxolimab. Receptor source: an adult with an advanced solid tumor such as melanoma, head and neck, liver or kidney cancer.

This sequence joins TRBV6-1 and TRBJ2-2, with 9 positions matching TRBD2. CDR1 is MNHNS, CDR2 SASEGT, per germline. The CDR3 spans 15 residues. With 4 bases clipped from V and 4 bases from J, the junction kept 4 bases outside the gene matches. The CDR3 loop is CASSAIAGATGELFF. Here the CDR3 DNA reads TGTGCCAGCAGTGCGATAGCGGGAGCCACCGGGGAGCTGTTTTTT.

The rearrangement uses TRBV6-5 and TRBJ2-7; 10 nucleotides align to TRBD2. This CDR3 region has 15 residues. V shed 2 bases, J shed 4 bases, and the junction held 5 bases outside the gene matches. The germline V gene has CDR1 MNHEY and CDR2 SVGAGI. Here the CDR3 reads CASSYEREGYYEQYF. CDR3 coding DNA: TGTGCCAGCAGTTACGAGCGGGAGGGGTATTACGAGCAGTACTTC.

The chain couples TRBV2 to TRBJ1-4; maybe TRBD1 (5 bases). Trimming stripped 2 bases from V and 8 bases from J, with 9 bases between. CDR1 and CDR2 from the germline V gene are SNHLY and FYNNEI. The CDR3 has 13 residues. As DNA, the CDR3 is TGTGCCAGCAGTGAATCCGGGGGAGAAAAACTGTTTTTT. It encodes CASSESGGEKLFF.

The chain uses TRBV27 and TRBJ2-5, with D perhaps TRBD1 (6 bases). The DNA end is a closer match to TRBJ2-7, so the J assignment may be wrong. Germline V gene sequence: CDR1 MNHEY, CDR2 SMNVEV (reference sequence). The CDR3 extends over 14 amino acids. The CDR3 is CASSLRGTIYEQYF. The CDR3 DNA reads TGTGCCAGCAGTTTGAGGGGGACCATCTACGAGCAGTACTTC.

This clone was counted a single time. This sequence joins TRBV28 and TRBJ1-2; no clear D gene. Trimming cost V 5 bases and J 4 bases, with 14 bases left between them. The CDR3 runs 14 residues. Germline CDR1 is MDHEN and CDR2 is SYDVKM. The CDR3 nucleotides read TGTGCCAGCAGTGCGGGTACAGACCTCTATGGCTACACCTTC. Residues: CASSAGTDLYGYTF.

The chain carries TRBV10-3 and TRBJ1-3, with a weak D call TRBD1 (5 bases). V dropped 0 bases and J dropped 3 bases, with 9 bases sitting between them. The CDR3 is made up of 15 amino acids. Germline assignment: CDR1 ENHRY and CDR2 SYGVKD. CDR3 DNA sequence: TGTGCCATCAGTGAGTCGAGGCAGGGTGGAAACACCATATATTTT. Protein: CAISESRQGGNTIYF.

The chain employs TRBV5-6 and TRBJ2-3, with D maybe TRBD1 (6 bases). The CDR3 runs 16 residues. The germline V and J ends were trimmed by 2 bases and 5 bases, with 18 bases remaining between them. Germline V gene sequence: CDR1 SGHDT, CDR2 YYEEEE. The CDR3 reads CASSFWPGEFLDTQYF. DNA for the CDR3: TGTGCCAGCAGCTTTTGGCCAGGGGAATTCTTAGATACGCAGTATTTT.

V is TRBV2 and J is TRBJ2-5; possible D gene TRBD1, 6 bases. The CDR3 totals 13 residues. Germline CDR1 is SNHLY and CDR2 is FYNNEI. V shed 6 bases and J shed 5 bases, with 13 bases lying between them. The CDR3 coding sequence is TGTGCCAGCAGGGGGGACATCCAGGAGACCCAGTACTTC. This sequence encodes CASRGDIQETQYF.

This clone has just one count. The rearrangement links TRBV6-5 to TRBJ1-4; perhaps TRBD1 as D (5 bases). The CDR3 is 14 amino acids. Trimming left V 3 bases short and J 5 bases short, with 10 bases between. CDR1 is MNHEY and CDR2 is SVGAGI in the germline V gene. This CDR3 is CASSYGGANEKLFF. In nucleotides, the CDR3 is TGTGCCAGCAGTTATGGAGGGGCGAATGAAAAACTGTTTTTT.

The gene calls are TRBV4-3 and TRBJ2-3, with 8 bases identical to TRBD1. Per germline, CDR1 LGHNA and CDR2 YSLEER. The CDR3 contains 16 residues. After removal of 4 bases from V and 2 bases from J, the junction contained 8 bases not matched to a gene. This chain's CDR3 is CASSRQQGQDTDTQYF. CDR3 DNA sequence: TGCGCCAGCAGCCGACAGCAGGGACAGGACACAGATACGCAGTATTTT.

The gene calls are TRBV5-4 and TRBJ1-3, with TRBD1 as a possible D gene (5 bases). Germline CDR1 reads SGHNT; CDR2 reads YYREEE (reference sequence). There are 16 residues in the CDR3. Trimming shortened V by 3 bases and J by 0 bases, and 13 bases separated the two germline ends. The CDR3 DNA reads TGTGCCAGCAGCTATGGGCGCGGGGGCTCTGGAAACACCATATATTTT. The encoded protein is CASSYGRGGSGNTIYF.

The chain joins TRBV7-2 to TRBJ2-3, with 9 bases matching TRBD2. V dropped 2 bases and J dropped 6; count of bases not matched to a gene: 6. From germline, CDR1 is SGHTA and CDR2 FQGNSA. CDR3 length: 15 residues. This chain's CDR3 is CASSLNGGRGDTQYF. In DNA, the CDR3 is TGTGCCAGCAGCTTAAATGGCGGGAGGGGTGATACGCAGTATTTT. The full variable domain, completed using reference TRBV7-2 and TRBJ2-3, is GAGVSQSPSNKVTEKGKDVELRCDPISGHTALYWYRQSLGQGLEFLIYFQGNSAPDKSGLPSDRFSAERTGGSVSTLTIQRTQQEDSAVYLCASSLNGGRGDTQYFGPGTRLTVL.

The chain recombines TRBV6-5 with TRBJ1-4; D uncertain. V was shortened by 6 bases and J by 2 bases, with 13 bases between the two germline ends. Germline lookup yields CDR1 MNHEY and CDR2 SVGAGI. The CDR3 length is 15 residues. This CDR3 is CASRDQGSTNEKLFF. The CDR3 DNA reads as TGTGCCAGCAGAGACCAAGGTTCCACTAATGAAAAACTGTTTTTT.